This T cell receptor (beta chain) was retrieved from a study of ipilimumab plus nivolumab after autologous stem cell transplantation. Study-level information: The DLBCL group included primary refractory and relapsed cases.

Some clones are missing from TCRdb's copy, which holds only in-frame ones; the method was immunoSEQ multiplex PCR. This table has fewer than 85,000 clones, over 80% appearing once. Patients received nivolumab 3 mg/kg at weeks 1, 4, 7, 10, then fortnightly to week 26. Per the germline V gene, CDR1 is MNHEY and CDR2 is SVGAGI. J gave up 6 bases and V 5 bases, and 7 bases lay outside the gene matches. This CDR3 comprises 14 residues. In its sample, this clone was seen once. The rearrangement joins TRBV6-5 to TRBJ1-2; 9 nucleotides align to TRBD1. This sample comprised PBMCs, obtained in a trial of ipilimumab plus nivolumab as post-transplant consolidation. The receptor's source is a male donor with diffuse large B-cell lymphoma. The CDR3 sequence is CASSRGQGRDGYTF. In nucleotides, the CDR3 is TGTGCCAGCAGTAGAGGACAGGGGAGGGATGGCTACACCTTC.